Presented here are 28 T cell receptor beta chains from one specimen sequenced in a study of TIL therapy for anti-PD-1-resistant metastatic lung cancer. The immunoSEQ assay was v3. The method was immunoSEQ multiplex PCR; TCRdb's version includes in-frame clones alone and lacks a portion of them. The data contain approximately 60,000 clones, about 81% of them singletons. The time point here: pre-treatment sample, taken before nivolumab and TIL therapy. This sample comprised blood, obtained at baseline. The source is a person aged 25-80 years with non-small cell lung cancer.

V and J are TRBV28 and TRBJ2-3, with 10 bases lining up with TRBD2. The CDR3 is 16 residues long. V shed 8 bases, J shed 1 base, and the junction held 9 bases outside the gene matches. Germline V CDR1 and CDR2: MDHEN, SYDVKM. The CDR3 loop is CASPLPGTSGTDTQYF. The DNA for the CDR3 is TGTGCCAGCCCTCTCCCTGGGACTAGCGGCACAGATACGCAGTATTTT.

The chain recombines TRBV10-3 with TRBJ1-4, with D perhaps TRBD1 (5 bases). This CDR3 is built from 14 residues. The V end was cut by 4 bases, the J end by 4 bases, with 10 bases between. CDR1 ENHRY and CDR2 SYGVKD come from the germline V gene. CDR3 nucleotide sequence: TGTGCCATCAGTGCAGGGCAGATTAATGAAAAACTGTTTTTT. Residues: CAISAGQINEKLFF.

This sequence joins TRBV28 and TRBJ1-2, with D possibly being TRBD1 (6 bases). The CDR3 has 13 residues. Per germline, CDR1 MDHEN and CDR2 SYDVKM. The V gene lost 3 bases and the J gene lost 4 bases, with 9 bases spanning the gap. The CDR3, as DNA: TGTGCCAGCAGTTTGAACAGGGTCTATGGCTACACCTTC. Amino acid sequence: CASSLNRVYGYTF.

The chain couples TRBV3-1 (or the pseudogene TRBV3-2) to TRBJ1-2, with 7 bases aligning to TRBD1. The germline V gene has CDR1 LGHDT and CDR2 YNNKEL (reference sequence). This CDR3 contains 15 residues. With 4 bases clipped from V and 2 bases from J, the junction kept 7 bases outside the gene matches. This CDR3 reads CASSRTGASNYGYTF. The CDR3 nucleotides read TGTGCCAGCAGCCGAACAGGGGCATCGAACTATGGCTACACCTTC.

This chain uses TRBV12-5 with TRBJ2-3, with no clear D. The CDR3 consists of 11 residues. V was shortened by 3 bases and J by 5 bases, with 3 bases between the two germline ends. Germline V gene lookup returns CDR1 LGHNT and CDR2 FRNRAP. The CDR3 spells CASGFGDTQYF. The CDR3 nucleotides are TGTGCTAGTGGTTTCGGAGATACGCAGTATTTT. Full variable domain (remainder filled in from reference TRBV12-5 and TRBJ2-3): DARVTQTPRHKVTEMGQEVTMRCQPILGHNTVFWYRQTMMQGLELLAYFRNRAPLDDSGMPKDRFSAEMPDATLATLKIQPSEPRDSAVYFCASGFGDTQYFGPGTRLTVL.

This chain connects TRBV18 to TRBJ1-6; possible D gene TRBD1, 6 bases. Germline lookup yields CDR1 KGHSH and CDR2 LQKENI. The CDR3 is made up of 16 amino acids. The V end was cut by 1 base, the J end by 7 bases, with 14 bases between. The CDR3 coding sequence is TGTGCCAGCTCACCACTGACAGGACGGTCGAATTCACCCCTCCACTTT. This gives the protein CASSPLTGRSNSPLHF. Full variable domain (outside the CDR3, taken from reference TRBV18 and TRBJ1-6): NAGVMQNPRHLVRRRGQEARLRCSPMKGHSHVYWYRQLPEEGLKFMVYLQKENIIDESGMPKERFSAEFPKEGPSILRIQQVVRGDSAAYFCASSPLTGRSNSPLHFGNGTRLTVT.

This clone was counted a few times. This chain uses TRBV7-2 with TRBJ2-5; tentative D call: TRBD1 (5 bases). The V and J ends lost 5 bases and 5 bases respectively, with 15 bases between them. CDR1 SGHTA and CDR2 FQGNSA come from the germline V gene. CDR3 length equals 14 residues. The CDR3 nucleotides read TGTGCCAGCAGCCCCAGGGTCGGTCGGGAGACCCAGTACTTC. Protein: CASSPRVGRETQYF.

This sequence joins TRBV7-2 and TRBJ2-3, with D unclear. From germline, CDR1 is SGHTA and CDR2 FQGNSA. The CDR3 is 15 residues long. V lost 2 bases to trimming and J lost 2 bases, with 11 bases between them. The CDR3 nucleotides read TGTGCCAGCAGCTTAACTATCGGAGACACAGATACGCAGTATTTT. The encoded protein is CASSLTIGDTDTQYF.

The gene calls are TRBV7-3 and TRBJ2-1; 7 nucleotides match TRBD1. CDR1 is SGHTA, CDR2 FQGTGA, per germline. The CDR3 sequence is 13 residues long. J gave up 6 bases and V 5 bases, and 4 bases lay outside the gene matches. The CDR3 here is CASSPAGGNEQFF. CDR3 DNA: TGTGCCAGCAGCCCTGCAGGGGGCAATGAGCAGTTCTTC.

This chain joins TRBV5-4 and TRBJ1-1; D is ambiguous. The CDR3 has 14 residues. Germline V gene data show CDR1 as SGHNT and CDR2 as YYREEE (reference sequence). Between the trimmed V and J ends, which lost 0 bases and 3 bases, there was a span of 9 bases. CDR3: CASSLAWRDTEAFF. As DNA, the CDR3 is TGTGCCAGCAGCTTGGCATGGAGGGACACTGAAGCTTTCTTT.

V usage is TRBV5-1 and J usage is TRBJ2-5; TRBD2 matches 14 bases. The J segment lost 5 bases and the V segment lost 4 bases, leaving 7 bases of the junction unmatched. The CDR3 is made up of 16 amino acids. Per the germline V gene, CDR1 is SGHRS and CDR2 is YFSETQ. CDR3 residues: CASSQTSGRGEETQYF. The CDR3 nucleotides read TGCGCCAGCAGCCAGACTAGCGGGAGGGGGGAGGAGACCCAGTACTTC.

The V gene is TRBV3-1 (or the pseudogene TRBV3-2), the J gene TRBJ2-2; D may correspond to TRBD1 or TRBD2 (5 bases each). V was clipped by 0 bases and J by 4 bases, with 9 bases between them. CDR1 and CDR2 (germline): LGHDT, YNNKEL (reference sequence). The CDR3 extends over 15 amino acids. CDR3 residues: CASSQDTRGTGELFF. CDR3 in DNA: TGTGCCAGCAGCCAAGATACTAGGGGCACCGGGGAGCTGTTTTTT.

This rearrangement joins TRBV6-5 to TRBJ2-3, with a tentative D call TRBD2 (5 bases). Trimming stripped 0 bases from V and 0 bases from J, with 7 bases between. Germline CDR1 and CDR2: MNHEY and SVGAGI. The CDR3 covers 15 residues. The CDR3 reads CASSYSGGSTDTQYF. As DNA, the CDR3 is TGTGCCAGCAGTTACTCAGGCGGGAGCACAGATACGCAGTATTTT.

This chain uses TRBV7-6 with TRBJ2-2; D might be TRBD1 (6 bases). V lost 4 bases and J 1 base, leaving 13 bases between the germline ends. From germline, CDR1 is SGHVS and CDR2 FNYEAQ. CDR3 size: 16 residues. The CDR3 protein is CASSSQTGRNTGELFF. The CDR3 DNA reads TGTGCCAGCAGCTCCCAGACAGGCAGGAACACCGGGGAGCTGTTTTTT.

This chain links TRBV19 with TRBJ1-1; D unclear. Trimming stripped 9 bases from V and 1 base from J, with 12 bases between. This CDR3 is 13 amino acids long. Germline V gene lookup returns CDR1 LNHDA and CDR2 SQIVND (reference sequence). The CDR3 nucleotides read TGTGCCAGCAAGGACCGGACGAACACTGAAGCTTTCTTT. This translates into CASKDRTNTEAFF.

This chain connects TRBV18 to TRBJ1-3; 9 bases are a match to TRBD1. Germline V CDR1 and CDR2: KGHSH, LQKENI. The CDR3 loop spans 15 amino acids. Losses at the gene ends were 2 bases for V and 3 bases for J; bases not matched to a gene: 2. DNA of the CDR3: TGTGCCAGCTCACCAACAGGGGGCGTTGGAAACACCATATATTTT. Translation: CASSPTGGVGNTIYF.

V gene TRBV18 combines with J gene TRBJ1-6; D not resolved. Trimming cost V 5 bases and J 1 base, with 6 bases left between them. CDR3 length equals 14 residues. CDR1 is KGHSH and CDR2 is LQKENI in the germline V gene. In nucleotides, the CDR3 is TGTGCCAGCTCAGGGGAGTCCTATAATTCACCCCTCCACTTT. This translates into CASSGESYNSPLHF.

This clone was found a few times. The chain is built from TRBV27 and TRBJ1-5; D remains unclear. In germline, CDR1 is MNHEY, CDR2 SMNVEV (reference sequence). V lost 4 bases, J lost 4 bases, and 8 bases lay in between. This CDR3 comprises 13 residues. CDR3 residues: CASSSGFNQPQHF. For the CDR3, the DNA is TGTGCCAGCAGTTCAGGTTTTAATCAGCCCCAGCATTTT.

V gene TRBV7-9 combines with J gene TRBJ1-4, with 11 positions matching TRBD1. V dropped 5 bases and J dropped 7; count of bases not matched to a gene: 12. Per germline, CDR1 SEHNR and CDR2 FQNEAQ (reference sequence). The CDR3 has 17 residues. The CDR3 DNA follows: TGTGCCAGCAGCGCCTCCGGGACAGGGGGTTTCGGTGAAAAACTGTTTTTT. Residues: CASSASGTGGFGEKLFF.

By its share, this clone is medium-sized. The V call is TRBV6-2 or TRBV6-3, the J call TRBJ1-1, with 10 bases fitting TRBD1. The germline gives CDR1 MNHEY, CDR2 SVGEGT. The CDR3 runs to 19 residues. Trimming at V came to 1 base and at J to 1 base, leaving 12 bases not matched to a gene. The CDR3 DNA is TGTGCCAGCAGTTACTGGGGGACAGGGGTTGGTCTCGAGAACACTGAAGCTTTCTTT. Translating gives CASSYWGTGVGLENTEAFF.

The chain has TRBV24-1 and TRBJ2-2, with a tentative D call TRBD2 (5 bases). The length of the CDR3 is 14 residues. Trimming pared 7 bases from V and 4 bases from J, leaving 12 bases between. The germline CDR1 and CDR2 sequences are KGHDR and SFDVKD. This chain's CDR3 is CATRGEGATGELFF. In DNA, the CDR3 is TGTGCCACCAGGGGTGAGGGAGCCACCGGGGAGCTGTTTTTT.

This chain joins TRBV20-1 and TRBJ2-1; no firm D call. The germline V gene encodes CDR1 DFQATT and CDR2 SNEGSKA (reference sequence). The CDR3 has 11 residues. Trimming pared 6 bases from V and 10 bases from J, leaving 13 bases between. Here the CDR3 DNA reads TGCAGTGCCAGAAATGGCCTGGAGCAGTTCTTC. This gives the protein CSARNGLEQFF.

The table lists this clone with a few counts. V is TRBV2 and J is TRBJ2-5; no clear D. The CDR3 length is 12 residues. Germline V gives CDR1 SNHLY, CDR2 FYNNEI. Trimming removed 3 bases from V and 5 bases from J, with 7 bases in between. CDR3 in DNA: TGTGCCAGCAGTGATTACCCCGAGACCCAGTACTTC. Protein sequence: CASSDYPETQYF.

The CDR3 DNA reads as TGCGCCAGCAGCCGAGTCTCGGCAGGGGGCAATGAGCAGTTCTTC. Its protein is CASSRVSAGGNEQFF. This sequence joins TRBV4-1 and TRBJ2-1; 7 bases line up with TRBD1. The V and J ends lost 4 bases and 6 bases, in that order; junction bases with no gene match: 9. Germline CDR1 is MGHRA and CDR2 is YSYEKL. CDR3 length: 15 amino acids.

This chain's CDR3 is CAWSPLLGNTIYF. CDR3 nucleotide sequence: TGTGCCTGGAGTCCCTTACTTGGAAACACCATATATTTT. V gene TRBV30 combines with J gene TRBJ1-3; D is uncertain. V was cut by 2 bases and J by 3 bases, with 8 bases left in between. The length of the CDR3 is 13 residues. The germline V gene has CDR1 GTSNPN and CDR2 SVGIG (reference sequence).

CDR3 DNA sequence: TGTGCCAGCAGCCAGGGATTCTATAATTCACCCCTCCACTTT. Translating it yields CASSQGFYNSPLHF. The V and J genes are TRBV5-6 and TRBJ1-6; possible D gene TRBD1, 5 bases. Germline CDR1 is SGHDT and CDR2 is YYEEEE. Trimming left V 4 bases short and J 3 bases short, with 8 bases between. There are 14 residues in the CDR3.

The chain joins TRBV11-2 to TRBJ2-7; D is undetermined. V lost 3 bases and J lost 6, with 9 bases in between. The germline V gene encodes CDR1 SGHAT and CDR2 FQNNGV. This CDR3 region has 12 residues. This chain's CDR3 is CASSFGVGEQYF. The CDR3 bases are TGTGCCAGCAGCTTCGGAGTCGGCGAGCAGTACTTC.

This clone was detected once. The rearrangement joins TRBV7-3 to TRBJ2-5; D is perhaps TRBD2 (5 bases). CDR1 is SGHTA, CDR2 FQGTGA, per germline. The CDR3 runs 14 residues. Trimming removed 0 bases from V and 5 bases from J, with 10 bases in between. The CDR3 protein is CASSLTSLAETQYF. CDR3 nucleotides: TGTGCCAGCAGCTTAACTTCGCTAGCCGAGACCCAGTACTTC.